What follows are 10 T cell receptor beta chains derived from one specimen sequenced in a study of PD-1 blockade in mismatch repair-deficient tumors. TCRdb's table, derived via immunoSEQ multiplex PCR, lists solely in-frame clones and lacks some. The sample gives 65,000 to 80,000 clones, 60% to 80% of which show up once; approximately 5% is in the top ten. The sequencing used peripheral blood, collected 2 weeks after starting pembrolizumab. The receptors come from an adult with mismatch repair-deficient cancer.

The rearrangement links TRBV7-3 to TRBJ2-2; perhaps TRBD2 as D (6 bases). The germline gives CDR1 SGHTA, CDR2 FQGTGA. V dropped 5 bases and J dropped 0 bases, with 13 bases sitting between them. This CDR3 has 16 residues. This CDR3 reads CASSALGGANTGELFF. CDR3 bases: TGTGCCAGCAGCGCGTTAGGCGGGGCGAACACCGGGGAGCTGTTTTTT.

This clone was detected a few times. This chain links TRBV29-1 with TRBJ1-1; D gene uncertain. Between the trimmed V and J ends, which lost 7 bases and 4 bases, there was a span of 19 bases. The CDR3 totals 14 residues. The germline V gene has CDR1 SQVTM and CDR2 ANQGSEA. CDR3 coding DNA: TGCAGCGCTATCAGGACGGGAAAAGGCACTGAAGCTTTCTTT. Protein product: CSAIRTGKGTEAFF. Looking up the rest from reference TRBV29-1 and TRBJ1-1 gives the full variable domain: SAVISQKPSRDICQRGTSLTIQCQVDSQVTMMFWYRQQPGQSLTLIATANQGSEATYESGFVIDKFPISRPNLTFSTLTVSNMSPEDSSIYLCSAIRTGKGTEAFFGQGTRLTVV.

This chain links TRBV11-3 with TRBJ1-1, with D unclear. The CDR3 length is 14 residues. The V gene's germline CDR1 is SGHNT and CDR2 YENEEA. With 5 bases removed from V and 0 bases from J, the gap between germline ends came to 10 bases. For the CDR3, the DNA is TGTGCCAGCAGCCCATATGGGGTGAACACTGAAGCTTTCTTT. Translating gives CASSPYGVNTEAFF.

Only a few counts were recorded for this clone. The CDR3 coding sequence is TGTGCCAGCAGTGAAGCGTACACAGGCCTTAATCAGCCCCAGCATTTT. It codes for CASSEAYTGLNQPQHF. V usage is TRBV6-1 and J usage is TRBJ1-5, with a possible D match to TRBD1 (5 bases). CDR3 length equals 16 residues. Between the trimmed V and J ends, which lost 0 bases and 4 bases, there was a span of 13 bases. Germline V lookup: CDR1 MNHNS, CDR2 SASEGT.

The J gene is TRBJ2-7, the V gene TRBV11-2; tentatively, D is TRBD1 (6 bases). The CDR3 extends over 12 amino acids. Germline V gives CDR1 SGHAT, CDR2 FQNNGV. Deletions cut 3 bases from V and 4 bases from J, with 7 bases between. CDR3 in DNA: TGTGCCAGCAGCTTTACAGGGTACGAGCAGTACTTC. It specifies CASSFTGYEQYF.

The V gene is TRBV25-1, the J gene TRBJ2-1; D unresolved. Germline CDR1 and CDR2: MGHDK and SYGVNS. The CDR3 extends over 16 amino acids. The V and J ends lost 4 bases and 0 bases respectively, with 13 bases between them. CDR3 region: CASSALDGSSYNEQFF. The CDR3 coding sequence is TGTGCCAGCAGTGCCCTGGACGGCAGCTCCTACAATGAGCAGTTCTTC.

The J gene is TRBJ1-5, the V gene TRBV4-3; D remains ambiguous. V shed 0 bases and J shed 6 bases, with 12 bases lying between them. Germline V gene data show CDR1 as LGHNA and CDR2 as YSLEER. The CDR3 covers 15 residues. The CDR3 DNA reads TGCGCCAGCAGCCAAGATTTATTAGGAGCTCAGCCCCAGCATTTT. Protein: CASSQDLLGAQPQHF.

This rearrangement joins TRBV18 to TRBJ1-2; 10 bases match TRBD1. Germline assignment: CDR1 KGHSH and CDR2 LQKENI. The CDR3 length is 13 residues. V dropped 2 bases and J dropped 7; count of bases not matched to a gene: 1. The CDR3 bases are TGTGCCAGCTCACCAGGACAGGGGGGTGGCTACACCTTC. Residues: CASSPGQGGGYTF. The whole variable domain, filled in from reference TRBV18 and TRBJ1-2, reads NAGVMQNPRHLVRRRGQEARLRCSPMKGHSHVYWYRQLPEEGLKFMVYLQKENIIDESGMPKERFSAEFPKEGPSILRIQQVVRGDSAAYFCASSPGQGGGYTFGSGTRLTVV.

This clone was detected only a few times. The chain is built from TRBV12-5 and TRBJ2-7; D is unclear. The germline V gene has CDR1 LGHNT and CDR2 FRNRAP. V shed 2 bases and J shed 3 bases, with 5 bases lying between them. The CDR3 covers 12 residues. The CDR3 DNA follows: TGTGCTAGTGGTTTGTTGGACTACGAGCAGTACTTC. Its protein is CASGLLDYEQYF.

The chain carries TRBV27 and TRBJ2-1; D is ambiguous. V was cut by 5 bases and J by 6 bases, with 11 bases left in between. The CDR3 consists of 13 residues. The V gene's germline CDR1 is MNHEY and CDR2 SMNVEV (reference sequence). CDR3 in amino acids: CASSPLSSNEQFF. CDR3 coding DNA: TGTGCCAGCAGTCCGCTGAGTTCCAATGAGCAGTTCTTC.